The 2 T cell receptor beta chains below all came from one sample that was sequenced in a study of long-term antiretroviral therapy in people with HIV (dated 2022 in TCRdb). Sequencing of the TRB variable region was done with the immunoSEQ hsTCRB v3.0 assay at survey level resolution. The table comes from immuneACCESS by way of TCRdb, which keeps in-frame sequences with V and J called. Part of the clones is missing from these tables; in studies checked, under half for an unresolved V gene and the rest for unknown reasons. The sample contains 20,000 or so clones, around 80% of them found a single time. Of the sample, 6.5% to 7.5% falls within the top ten clones. Sequencing used unsorted PBMCs, obtained 2.2 years after starting antiretroviral therapy. These receptors came from a man between 45 and 60 years old with HIV.

This clone occurred a few times. This chain connects TRBV6-5 to TRBJ2-7; no firm D call. CDR3 size: 13 residues. V lost 0 bases, J lost 6 bases, and 9 bases lay in between. Germline lookup yields CDR1 MNHEY and CDR2 SVGAGI. The DNA of the CDR3 is TGTGCCAGCAGTTACTCCGACTCGAGCGAGCAGTACTTC. It is translated as CASSYSDSSEQYF.

The CDR3 region has the DNA TGTGCCAGCAATCCGCGGGGGGCCGGGAAAAACATTCAGTACTTC. Its translation: CASNPRGAGKNIQYF. The chain joins TRBV2 to TRBJ2-4; 8 bases agree with TRBD2. This CDR3 has 15 residues. J gave up 4 bases and V 7 bases, and 9 bases lay outside the gene matches. Looked up from germline, CDR1 is SNHLY and CDR2 is FYNNEI.